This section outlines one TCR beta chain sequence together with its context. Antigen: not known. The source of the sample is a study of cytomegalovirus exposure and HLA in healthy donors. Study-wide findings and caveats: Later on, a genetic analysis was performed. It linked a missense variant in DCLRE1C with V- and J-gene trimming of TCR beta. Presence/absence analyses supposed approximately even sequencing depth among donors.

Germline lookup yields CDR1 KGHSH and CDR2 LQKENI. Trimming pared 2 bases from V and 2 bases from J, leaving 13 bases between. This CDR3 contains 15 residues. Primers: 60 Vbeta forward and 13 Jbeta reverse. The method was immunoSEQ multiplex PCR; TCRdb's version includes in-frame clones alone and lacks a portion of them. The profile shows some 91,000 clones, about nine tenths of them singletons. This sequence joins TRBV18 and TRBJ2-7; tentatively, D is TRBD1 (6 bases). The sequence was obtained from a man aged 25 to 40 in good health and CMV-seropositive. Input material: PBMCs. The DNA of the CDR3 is TGTGCCAGCTCACCAGTCCAGGGGACCCCCTACGAGCAGTACTTC. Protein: CASSPVQGTPYEQYF.